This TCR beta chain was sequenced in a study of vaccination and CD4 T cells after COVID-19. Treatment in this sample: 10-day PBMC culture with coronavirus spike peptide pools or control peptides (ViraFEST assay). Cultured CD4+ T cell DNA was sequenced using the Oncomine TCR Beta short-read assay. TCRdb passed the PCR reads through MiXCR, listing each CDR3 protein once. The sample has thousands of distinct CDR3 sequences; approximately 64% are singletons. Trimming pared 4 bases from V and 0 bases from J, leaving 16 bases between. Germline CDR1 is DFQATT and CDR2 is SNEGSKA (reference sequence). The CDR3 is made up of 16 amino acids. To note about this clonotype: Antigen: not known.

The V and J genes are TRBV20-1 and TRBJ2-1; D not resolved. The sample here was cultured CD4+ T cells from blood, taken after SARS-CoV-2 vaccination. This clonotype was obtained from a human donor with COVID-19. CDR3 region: CSAIRRPIVSYNEQFF. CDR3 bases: TGCAGTGCTATCAGACGGCCTATCGTCTCCTACAATGAGCAGTTCTTC.